This entry lists 5 T cell receptor beta chains sequenced from one sample in a study of OX40 agonist ivuxolimab in advanced cancers. Clones were read by immunoSEQ multiplex PCR, and TCRdb kept only the in-frame ones, dropping some. The sample has about 19,000 clones; just over 85% are singletons. The sequencing here drew on CD4+ or CD8+ T cells sorted from blood, taken in a trial of the OX40 agonist ivuxolimab. All receptors come from an adult with an advanced solid tumor such as melanoma, head and neck, liver or kidney cancer.

The chain carries TRBV27 and TRBJ2-1, with D possibly being TRBD1 or TRBD2 (5 bases each). CDR3 length: 17 residues. Per germline, CDR1 MNHEY and CDR2 SMNVEV (reference sequence). The V gene lost 5 bases and the J gene lost 3 bases, with 20 bases spanning the gap. The CDR3 region has the DNA TGTGCCAGCAGTACTACATACCCGGGACCAAACTACAATGAGCAGTTCTTC. Residues: CASSTTYPGPNYNEQFF.

This clone was seen a single time. The chain has TRBV6-6 and TRBJ2-5; TRBD2 is a possible D gene (6 bases). The length of the CDR3 is 13 residues. Germline values: CDR1 MNHNY, CDR2 SVGAGI (reference sequence). Trimming cost V 0 bases and J 5 bases, with 7 bases left between them. CDR3 amino acids: CASSYSGGETQYF. DNA of the CDR3: TGTGCCAGCAGTTACTCGGGGGGTGAGACCCAGTACTTC.

V is TRBV29-1 and J is TRBJ2-6; no clear D. Trimming removed 7 bases at V and 0 bases at J, with 10 bases between. Germline CDR1 SQVTM, CDR2 ANQGSEA. This CDR3 has 14 residues. CDR3 loop: CSALGNSGANVLTF. In nucleotides, the CDR3 is TGCAGCGCATTAGGTAACTCTGGGGCCAACGTCCTGACTTTC.

The chain has TRBV27 and TRBJ2-1; 7 bases are shared with TRBD1. CDR3 length: 13 amino acids. Per the germline V gene, CDR1 is MNHEY and CDR2 is SMNVEV (reference sequence). After removal of 2 bases from V and 8 bases from J, the junction contained 3 bases not matched to a gene. CDR3 coding DNA: TGTGCCAGCAGTTTAGAAGGGGGCTATGAGCAGTTCTTC. As protein: CASSLEGGYEQFF.

The chain is built from TRBV19 and TRBJ2-7, with 7 bases that match TRBD2. From germline, CDR1 is LNHDA and CDR2 SQIVND (reference sequence). V dropped 7 bases and J dropped 3; count of bases not matched to a gene: 12. CDR3 size: 15 residues. CDR3 loop: CASTPRLAASYEQYF. The CDR3 bases are TGTGCCAGTACCCCAAGACTAGCAGCGAGCTACGAGCAGTACTTC.